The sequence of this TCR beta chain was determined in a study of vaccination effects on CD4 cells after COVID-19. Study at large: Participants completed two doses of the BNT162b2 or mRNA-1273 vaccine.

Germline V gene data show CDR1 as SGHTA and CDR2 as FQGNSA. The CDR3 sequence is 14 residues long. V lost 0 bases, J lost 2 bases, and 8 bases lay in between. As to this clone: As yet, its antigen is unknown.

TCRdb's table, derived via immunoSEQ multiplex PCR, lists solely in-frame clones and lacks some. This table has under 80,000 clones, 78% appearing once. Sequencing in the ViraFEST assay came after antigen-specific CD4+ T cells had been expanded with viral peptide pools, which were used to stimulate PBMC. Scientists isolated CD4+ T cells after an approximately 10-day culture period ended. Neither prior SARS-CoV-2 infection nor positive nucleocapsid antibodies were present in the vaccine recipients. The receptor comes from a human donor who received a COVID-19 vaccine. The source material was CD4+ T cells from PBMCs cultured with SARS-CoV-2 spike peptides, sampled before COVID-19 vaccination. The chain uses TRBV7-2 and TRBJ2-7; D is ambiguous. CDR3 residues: CASSLAGLAYEQYV. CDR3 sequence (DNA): TGTGCCAGCAGCTTAGCAGGATTAGCCTACGAGCAGTACGTC.